This entry lists 9 T cell receptor beta chains sequenced from one sample in a study of cytomegalovirus exposure and HLA in healthy donors. 13 Jbeta primers and 60 Vbeta primers were used for the PCR. Sequenced by immunoSEQ multiplex PCR; TCRdb stores in-frame clones only, minus some. Of around 61,000 clones listed, roughly 80% were seen once; the top ten hold over 1.5%. Material: PBMCs. The receptors here all came from a man in his forties in good health and CMV-seronegative.

J is TRBJ2-1 and V is TRBV4-3, with D possibly being TRBD1 (6 bases). V lost 1 base to trimming and J lost 4 bases, with 14 bases between them. There are 16 residues in the CDR3. Germline CDR1 and CDR2: LGHNA and YSLEER. The CDR3 is CASSQVGTMGYNEQFF. CDR3 in DNA: TGCGCCAGCAGCCAAGTTGGGACAATGGGTTACAATGAGCAGTTCTTC.

This sequence joins TRBV6-5 and TRBJ1-2; 12 bases map to TRBD1. This CDR3 region has 15 residues. Germline CDR1 and CDR2: MNHEY and SVGAGI. V dropped 6 bases and J dropped 6; count of bases not matched to a gene: 8. CDR3 bases: TGTGCCAGCAGCGTAACACGGGACAGGGGGCATGGCTACACCTTC. It yields the protein CASSVTRDRGHGYTF.

CDR3 sequence (DNA): TGTGCCAGCAGTGCCCGACAGTTCATGAACACTGAAGCTTTCTTT. Its protein is CASSARQFMNTEAFF. The chain recombines TRBV6-1 with TRBJ1-1; tentative D call: TRBD1 (5 bases). Between the trimmed V and J ends, which lost 4 bases and 0 bases, there was a span of 12 bases. This CDR3 comprises 15 residues. Looked up from germline, CDR1 is MNHNS and CDR2 is SASEGT.

This sequence joins TRBV7-8 and TRBJ1-2, with D tentatively TRBD1 (5 bases). V dropped 5 bases and J dropped 7 bases, with 20 bases sitting between them. The CDR3 is made up of 15 amino acids. Germline CDR1 and CDR2: SGHVS and FQNEAQ. The CDR3 region has the DNA TGTGCCAGCAGCGACAACCGGGACTACGCCTCTGGCTACACCTTC. Its protein product is CASSDNRDYASGYTF.

This rearrangement joins TRBV18 to TRBJ2-2; no clear D. V was trimmed by 5 bases and J by 4 bases, leaving 8 bases between them. The CDR3 loop spans 13 amino acids. Germline V lookup: CDR1 KGHSH, CDR2 LQKENI. CDR3 amino acids: CASSGGFTGELFF. CDR3 DNA sequence: TGTGCCAGCTCAGGCGGATTCACCGGGGAGCTGTTTTTT.

As DNA, the CDR3 is TGTGCCAGCAGCGATACAGGGGCGGCTCAGCCCCAGTATTTT. Protein: CASSDTGAAQPQYF. The chain recombines TRBV9 with TRBJ1-5; 7 bases agree with TRBD1. The closer fit of TRBJ2-3 to the DNA end suggests the J call may be wrong. Germline values: CDR1 SGDLS, CDR2 YYNGEE. The CDR3 totals 14 residues.

This chain uses TRBV2 with TRBJ2-3, with D possibly TRBD1 on 7 matching bases. Germline V gene data show CDR1 as SNHLY and CDR2 as FYNNEI. The CDR3 extends over 13 amino acids. With 6 bases removed from V and 6 bases from J, the gap between germline ends came to 13 bases. CDR3 in amino acids: CASRSGGMDTQYF. The CDR3 coding sequence is TGTGCCAGCAGGTCAGGGGGGATGGATACGCAGTATTTT.

This clone was detected once. The rearrangement uses TRBV5-5 and TRBJ2-5; a weak D match, TRBD1 (5 bases). The ends were cut back, 0 bases at V and 5 bases at J, with 11 bases in the middle. The germline gives CDR1 SGHKS, CDR2 YYEKEE (reference sequence). This CDR3 spans 14 amino acids. The chain's CDR3 is CASSLVTGLETQYF. CDR3 in DNA: TGTGCCAGCAGCTTGGTCACAGGTTTGGAGACCCAGTACTTC.

Here the CDR3 DNA reads TGTGCCAGCTCCGCCCACAGGGGTGACACCGGGGAGCTGTTTTTT. Its translation: CASSAHRGDTGELFF. This chain uses TRBV11-2 with TRBJ2-2, with TRBD1 matching over 7 bases. Trimming removed 8 bases from V and 3 bases from J; junction bases left unmatched: 9. The CDR3 loop spans 15 amino acids. The germline V gene encodes CDR1 SGHAT and CDR2 FQNNGV.